This TCR beta chain is drawn from a study of T cell responses to AZD1222 COVID-19 vaccine. Study outcomes and limitations: CD4 TCRs covered the whole spike, strongest at regions 160-218 and 743-854. Two AZD1222 administrations were followed by greater Spike-specific TCR breadth and depth.

Germline V lookup: CDR1 MNHEY, CDR2 SVGAGI. Trimming cost V 6 bases and J 2 bases, with 10 bases left between them. The CDR3 totals 13 residues. Using immunoSEQ multiplex PCR, the repertoire was profiled, and TCRdb retains in-frame clones only, with some absent. Of 140,000 or so clones listed, approximately 90% are singletons. Turning to this clone: No antigen is known for it.

This chain connects TRBV6-5 to TRBJ1-2, with D tentatively TRBD1 (5 bases). This clonotype originated in an adult who received the AZD1222 COVID-19 vaccine. Sequenced material: peripheral blood, taken 28 days after the second AZD1222 dose. The CDR3 DNA is TGTGCCAGCAGAAGGCCAGGGAACTATGGCTACACCTTC. Its translation is CASRRPGNYGYTF.